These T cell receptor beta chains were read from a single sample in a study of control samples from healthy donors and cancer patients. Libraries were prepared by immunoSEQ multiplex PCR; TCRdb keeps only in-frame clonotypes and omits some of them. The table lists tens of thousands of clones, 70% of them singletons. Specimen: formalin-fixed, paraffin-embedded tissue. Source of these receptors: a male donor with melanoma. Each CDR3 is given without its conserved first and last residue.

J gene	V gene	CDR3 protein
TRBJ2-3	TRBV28	ASRWVRTDTQY
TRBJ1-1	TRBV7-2	ASSFGPLAAGTEAF
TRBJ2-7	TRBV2	ASSVRAGVYEQY
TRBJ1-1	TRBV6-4	ASSDSGRGRAF
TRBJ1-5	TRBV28	ASSYSFNQPQH
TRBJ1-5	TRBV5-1	ASSPLPADQPQH
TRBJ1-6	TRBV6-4	ASSEQPGQGFQALH
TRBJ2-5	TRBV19	ASSTGPVGTGSETQY
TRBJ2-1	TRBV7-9	ASSLTRAHNEQF
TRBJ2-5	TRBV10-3	VISDSRLAGGETQY
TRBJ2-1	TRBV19	ASSIESGNEQF
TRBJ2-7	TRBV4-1	ASSQDRDGYEQY
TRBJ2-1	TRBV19	ASSIQAGAGFEQF
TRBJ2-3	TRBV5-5	ASSLPGGLDTQY
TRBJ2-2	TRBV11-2	ASSLAGRKTGELF
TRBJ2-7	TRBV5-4	ASSFGSAWVDYEQY
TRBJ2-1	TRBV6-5	ASPLLFGGAVGWV
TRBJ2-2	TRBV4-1	ASSQFKGTSYTGELF
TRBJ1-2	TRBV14	ASSQVPGKGYT
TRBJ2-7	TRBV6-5	ASSLTSGPREQY
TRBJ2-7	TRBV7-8	ASSPRATYEQY
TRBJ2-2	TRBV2	ASTGMNTGELF
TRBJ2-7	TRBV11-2	ASRGLASYEQY
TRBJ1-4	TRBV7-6	ASSLAQRNGEKLF
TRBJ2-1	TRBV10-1	ASSGGLATYNEQF
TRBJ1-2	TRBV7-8	ASSPRQDLNYGYT
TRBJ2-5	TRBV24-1	ATSDLPVAGQETQY
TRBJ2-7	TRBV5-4	ASSPGLAESSYEQY
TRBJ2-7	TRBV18	ASSADRPPYEQY
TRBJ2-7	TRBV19	ASSIQWGDYEQY
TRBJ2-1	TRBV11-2	ASSLPGGGVDSNEQF
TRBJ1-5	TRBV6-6	ASRSDRGRAQH
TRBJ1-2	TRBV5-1	ASSPQGSYTYGYT
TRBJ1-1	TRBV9	ASTESGVSTGLEAF
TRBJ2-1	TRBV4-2	ASSQSGGYNEQF
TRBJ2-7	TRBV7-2	ASRRDYLSFSYEQY
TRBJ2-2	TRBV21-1	ASSTALATGELF
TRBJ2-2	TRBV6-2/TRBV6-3	ASSYLLGTPSSTGELF
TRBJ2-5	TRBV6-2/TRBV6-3	ASSYLGQGKETQY
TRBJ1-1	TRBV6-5	ASSLYSFMNTEAF
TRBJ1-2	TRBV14	ASSPDGVATWGYT
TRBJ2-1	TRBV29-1	SVEGDQSDEQF
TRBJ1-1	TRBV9	ASSVGPGSNTEAF
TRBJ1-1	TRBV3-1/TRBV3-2	ASSQGTGAEAF
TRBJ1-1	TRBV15	ATSRAPLGTEAF
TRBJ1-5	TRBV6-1	ASSERGFSNQPQH
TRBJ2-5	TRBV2	AIPRAWGTAQETQY
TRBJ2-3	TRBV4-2	ASSQDQIGTGCRTDTQY